This T cell receptor beta chain was captured in a study of cytotoxic CD8 clonotypes in ibrutinib-treated CLL (dated by TCRdb to about 2021). With respect to the entire study: In this cohort, about 15 patients were treatment-naive and approximately ten were relapsed/refractory, while some 17 had unmutated IGHV. Responses were partial in roughly 24 patients and complete in 2; after median approximately 69 months follow-up, about 14 stayed in remission and 12 progressed. Samples at response were collected after a median of about 13 months of treatment, with a range of roughly 6 to 40 months. On average, each sample yielded some 250,000 productive templates and about 94,000 productive rearrangements. Of the roughly 81 people in the trial, approximately 26 had longitudinal samples available. Cryopreserved peripheral blood mononuclear cells were obtained before treatment, at response, and at either sustained remission or disease progression. Every sample from remission and from progressive disease was obtained while the patients were still on ibrutinib.

CDR1 SGHAT and CDR2 FQNNGV are derived from the germline V gene. From the cysteine up to the phenylalanine, the CDR3 has a length of 17 residues. Of the read, only the CDR3 DNA is kept; its 51 bases are in frame from base 1. Unmatched junction bases come to 14, with V trimmed by 1 base and J by 6 bases. For TCR beta library preparation, approximately 1.9 micrograms of genomic DNA was extracted from cryopreserved PBMCs. Longitudinal blood samples from CLL patients on ibrutinib monotherapy underwent high-throughput TCR beta sequencing. Patients were enrolled in a phase 2 open-label single-center ibrutinib monotherapy trial. Each clonotype received, on average, about 9.7x coverage in deep resolution sequencing performed on a MiSeq, where the target depth lay between 1 in 1 million and 1 in 200,000 T cells. TCR beta libraries were generated with the immunoSEQ hsTCRB Kit. The original pipeline was this. Data were analyzed with ImmunoSEQ Data Assistant and ImmunoSEQ Analyzer, with V, D and J genes assigned per IMGT definitions. Clonality, which ranges from 0 to 1, was calculated by subtracting the normalized Shannon entropy of productive rearrangement frequencies from one. Only overrepresented clonotypes making up at least 0.05% of the repertoire of each patient were included in the public clonotype analysis. About twelve repertoires from age-matched healthy donors, obtained from immuneACCESS, served as clonality controls. TCRdb provides this immuneACCESS table in a form limited to in-frame rearrangements. Some clones are lacking; in checked studies, under half of them reflect an unresolved V gene, and why the rest are absent is not known. D and trimming come from the DNA, and the V and J calls and clone size come from that table. Here the sample has hundreds of thousands of clones; roughly 71% occur a single time. The biggest ten clones account for 6% to 6.5% of the sample.

About this clone itself: Its antigen is not yet known. No quality values exist for individual bases; no much larger clone is one base distant.

Summary of the overall study and its limitations: Sustained-remission and progressing patients did not have matched sampling times, and lymph node repertoires were not examined. Clonality increased at ibrutinib response, stayed stable in sustained remission, and fell back toward baseline at progression. Public clonotypes were found to be uncommon and were observed to contract or remain stable during treatment; the increase in clonality was shown to reflect expansion of private clonotypes at ibrutinib response. Baseline clonality was found to be higher than that of age-matched healthy donors and was strongly correlated with circulating CD8+ T-cell counts.

The sequenced sample was PBMCs, obtained after 36 months of ibrutinib treatment. The rearranged chain carries TRBV11-2 and TRBJ2-5, with TRBD1 matching 7 junction bases. The receptor comes from a human donor with chronic lymphocytic leukemia. The CDR3 in this case is CASSLALTGPPVKTQYF. The sequence in DNA is TGTGCCAGCAGCTTAGCCCTGACAGGGCCCCCGGTCAAGACCCAGTACTTC.